This note documents a single T cell receptor beta chain sequence. What it recognizes is unknown. The data were obtained in a study of cytomegalovirus exposure and HLA in healthy donors. Study-wide points: The authors later linked a missense DCLRE1C variant to TCR beta V- and J-gene trimming. A later analysis found TCR association rates differed by HLA locus, highest for DRB1 and lowest for HLA-C. A cluster of highly shared sequence variants was likely a sequencing artifact.

V shed 11 bases, J shed 1 base, and the junction held 8 bases outside the gene matches. Germline V gene sequence: CDR1 ENHRY, CDR2 SYGVKD. The CDR3 is made up of 13 amino acids. PCR amplification relied on 60 Vbeta primers (plus 13 Jbeta primers). TCRdb's copy holds only in-frame clones and misses some; the assay was immunoSEQ multiplex PCR. This sample yields about 130,000 clones, of which about two thirds are seen a single time; more than 3% belongs to the top ten. The chain is built from TRBV10-3 and TRBJ2-7, with 7 positions matching TRBD1. This receptor was taken from a man aged 25-45 years in good health and CMV-seronegative. The sample comprised PBMCs. DNA of the CDR3: TGTGCCGTAGGGACAGCAGTTTCCTACGAGCAGTACTTC. Protein sequence: CAVGTAVSYEQYF.